This T cell receptor (beta chain) was sequenced in a study of blood T cell repertoires in COVID-19. Study-wide background: The analysed material was cDNA or gDNA that came from T cells, B-cell-depleted T cells, or PBMCs.

This clone was seen a few times. Only in-frame clones appear in the TCRdb table, and some are missing; sequencing was by immunoSEQ multiplex PCR. The sample holds 140,000 or so clones, approximately 87% seen once. Germline V gene sequence: CDR1 SNHLY, CDR2 FYNNEI. The ends were cut back, 2 bases at V and 2 bases at J, with 11 bases in the middle. The CDR3 sequence is 15 residues long. The sequenced sample consisted of peripheral blood. The clonotype comes from a woman aged 45-60 years with active or convalescent COVID-19. V usage is TRBV2 and J usage is TRBJ2-3; D may be TRBD1 (5 bases). In DNA form, the CDR3 reads TGTGCCAGCAGTGAACAGGGAACCCCCACAGATACGCAGTATTTT. It specifies CASSEQGTPTDTQYF.